This passage covers 3 T cell receptor beta chains from one sample sequenced in a study of blood T cell repertoires in COVID-19. The protocol was immunoSEQ multiplex PCR, while the TCRdb copy is restricted to in-frame clones and leaves out a portion. This sample carries 300,000 to 350,000 clones, around 82% of them seen once, and the ten largest clones take 2.5% to 3%. Sample: peripheral blood. These TCRs come from a man aged 25 to 40 with active or convalescent COVID-19.

J is TRBJ2-5 and V is TRBV5-1; 7 nucleotides line up with TRBD1. The CDR3 extends over 15 amino acids. V trimming: 0 bases; J trimming: 5 bases; junction bases outside the gene matches: 7. In germline, CDR1 is SGHRS, CDR2 YFSETQ. The CDR3 DNA reads TGCGCCAGCAGCTTGGGTGACAGGGACGGTGAGACCCAGTACTTC. It encodes CASSLGDRDGETQYF.

This clone was counted between two and nine times. V gene TRBV3-1 (or the pseudogene TRBV3-2) combines with J gene TRBJ1-2, with D possibly TRBD1 on 5 matching bases. The V and J ends lost 4 bases and 6 bases respectively, with 15 bases between them. This CDR3 comprises 14 residues. Germline V lookup: CDR1 LGHDT, CDR2 YNNKEL (reference sequence). The CDR3 protein is CASSPQGWSNGYTF. The CDR3 DNA is TGTGCCAGCAGCCCTCAGGGTTGGTCGAATGGCTACACCTTC.

The chain combines TRBV30 with TRBJ1-2; no clear D gene. Germline V gene data show CDR1 as GTSNPN and CDR2 as SVGIG (reference sequence). The CDR3 runs 13 residues. Deletions cut 4 bases from V and 2 bases from J, with 11 bases between. CDR3 in DNA: TGTGCCTGGAATGGCCGGGTCAACTATGGCTACACCTTC. Translated: CAWNGRVNYGYTF.